This TCR beta chain was identified during a study of shared clonotypes between healthy human individuals. The repertoire was sequenced with immunoSEQ multiplex PCR; TCRdb's copy has only in-frame clones and lacks some. The sample shows fewer than 650,000 clones, around three quarters of them seen only once. This clone was observed once. V shed 6 bases and J 3 bases; nucleotides not matched to a gene: 5. The V gene's germline CDR1 is SNHLY and CDR2 FYNNEI. CDR3 size: 14 residues. The specimen was PBMCs. The TCR was taken from a woman in her thirties or forties in good health. Some clones in this sample may be carry-over from other donors' samples. The chain recombines TRBV2 with TRBJ2-7; 10 nucleotides match TRBD2. DNA of the CDR3: TGTGCCAGCAGGGCTAGCGGGAGTAGCTACGAGCAGTACTTC. Translated, it gives CASRASGSSYEQYF.